The rows below give T cell receptor beta chains drawn from one sample of a study of T cells expressing NK-cell markers. TCRdb re-called the 5' RACE reads, yielding one record per CDR3 amino acid sequence without DNA. Recorded for this sample: roughly 300,000 distinct CDR3 sequences. The sample was blood T cells: a sorted CD56 or NKG2C T cell subset, CD4+ or CD8+ T cells, or bulk PBMC T cells (not recorded which). These receptors all come from a woman between 18 and 69 years old in good health. CDR3s include the opening cysteine and the closing phenylalanine or tryptophan.

TRBJ2-1 TRBV18 CASSPAGTGGYNEQFF
TRBJ1-5 TRBV28 CASSSTPEYSNQPQHF
TRBJ2-6 TRBV12-3/TRBV12-4 CASSLASAGGPMVSGANVLTF
TRBJ2-1 TRBV12-3/TRBV12-4 CASRAPGQGDGEQFF
TRBJ1-3 TRBV7-2 CASSSRVTSGNTIYF
TRBJ2-3 TRBV9 CASSVGLAGGSTDTQYF
TRBJ2-3 TRBV6-5 CASSSPGRTGDTQYF
TRBJ2-5 TRBV9 CASAPDGGRETQYF
TRBJ2-7 TRBV5-8 CASRSRGATYEQYF
TRBJ1-2 TRBV20-1 CSASVQGVFNGYTF
TRBJ2-5 TRBV4-3 CASSQDRMETQYF
TRBJ1-1 TRBV5-1 CASRRGGENTEAFF
TRBJ2-7 TRBV12-3/TRBV12-4 CASSLLAGKGTYEQYF
TRBJ2-1 TRBV21-1 CASSKRSKTGEQFF
TRBJ2-1 TRBV24-1 CATSDSGLAGVEQFF
TRBJ2-1 TRBV5-1 CASATSEAYNEQFF
TRBJ1-1 TRBV9 CASSAGGPEAFF
TRBJ2-1 TRBV4-2 CASSQARGQGSNEQFF
TRBJ1-3 TRBV9 CASGRSDTIYF
TRBJ2-2 TRBV5-1 CASSLSVSGELFF
TRBJ1-2 TRBV20-1 CSAKWDRAIYGYTF
TRBJ2-2 TRBV29-1 CSVGISTGELFF
TRBJ1-1 TRBV20-1 CSAVFRGVNTEAFF
TRBJ2-6 TRBV4-2 CASSQTYAFSSGANVLTF
TRBJ2-5 TRBV3-1 CASSHEGPEETQYF
TRBJ2-5 TRBV20-1 CSAPGLEETQYF
TRBJ1-5 TRBV12-3/TRBV12-4 CASTPPGQGNQPQHF
TRBJ2-3 TRBV20-1 CSASPRGRADTQYF
TRBJ2-1 TRBV7-2 CASSQTSGKASNEQFF
TRBJ2-5 TRBV12-3/TRBV12-4 CASSLAPKGKTQYF
TRBJ2-5 TRBV15 CATSGGGYQETQYF
TRBJ1-5 TRBV19 CASHPWGPDSNQPQHF
TRBJ2-7 TRBV14 CASSQNIWGHYEQYF
TRBJ2-1 TRBV4-2 CASSRARGGEQFF
TRBJ1-3 TRBV15 CATSRDQPNTIYF
TRBJ2-5 TRBV5-1 CASSLGRARETQYF
TRBJ2-7 TRBV5-4 CASSLGREFVQYF